This T cell receptor beta chain was retrieved from a study of OX40 agonist ivuxolimab in advanced cancers. Data came from immunoSEQ multiplex PCR; TCRdb stores just in-frame clones and leaves some out. The sample lists tens of thousands of clones, 94% occurring once. Overall study findings and caveats: In the 0.1 to 3.0 mg/kg range, CD4+ and CD8+ blood T cells had expanded clonally by week 6.

Of note for this clone: Its antigen remains unidentified.

Germline V gene sequence: CDR1 MDHEN, CDR2 SYDVKM. CDR3 size: 14 residues. V lost 3 bases to trimming and J lost 3 bases; unmatched junction nucleotides: 2. Sample: CD4+ or CD8+ T cells sorted from blood, taken in a trial of the OX40 agonist ivuxolimab. The TCR originated in an adult with an advanced solid tumor such as melanoma, head and neck, liver or kidney cancer. This sequence joins TRBV28 and TRBJ1-1; 9 bases map to TRBD1. Here the CDR3 reads CASSFRQGDTEAFF. As DNA, the CDR3 is TGTGCCAGCAGTTTTCGACAGGGGGACACTGAAGCTTTCTTT.